Sequencing of this T cell receptor beta chain was carried out in a study of blood T cell repertoires in COVID-19. What the recovered Cohort 3 donors had was two negative PCRs, clearance, or symptom resolution. How the authors handled the data: From reference gene primer amplification, estimates of nucleated cell counts were derived. Only in-frame clones appear in the TCRdb table, and some are missing; sequencing was by immunoSEQ multiplex PCR. The D gene and trimming were derived from the DNA, and the V and J assignments and clone size from that table. The table has some 240,000 clones, roughly 84% seen once; the top ten hold roughly 3.6%. The CDR3 contains 14 residues. Germline V gene sequence: CDR1 WNHNN, CDR2 SYGVQD (reference sequence). The ends were cut back, 2 bases at V and 5 bases at J, with 13 bases in the middle. This clone was observed once.

The sample consisted of PBMCs or T cells enriched from blood (not recorded which). This TCR was recovered from a middle-aged man who had recovered from COVID-19. V usage is TRBV10-1 and J usage is TRBJ2-7; possible D gene TRBD1, 6 bases. For the CDR3, the DNA is TGCGCCAGCAGTGAGAACAGGGATATCGACGAGCAGTACTTC. This sequence encodes CASSENRDIDEQYF.